This T cell receptor (beta chain) came from a study of regulatory T cells in long-lasting Graves disease. Germline CDR1 is MNHEY and CDR2 is SMNVEV (reference sequence). The CDR3 sequence is 14 residues long. Between the trimmed V and J ends, which lost 6 bases and 7 bases, there was a span of 16 bases. Library construction for TCR beta used iRepertoire HTBI primers and Arm-PCR of CDR3 regions. TCRdb re-called the multiplex PCR reads through MiXCR, storing one row per CDR3 protein. The sample has 300,000 to 500,000 distinct CDR3 sequences, about a fifth seen once. Time point of the sample: persistent/refractory GD, antithyroid drugs over 5 years with positive TRAb. The TCR library was made from RNA that had been extracted from PBMCs in TRIzol.

This sequence was found in a female donor with Graves disease. The chain has TRBV27 and TRBJ2-1; perhaps TRBD1 as D (5 bases). The source was peripheral blood mononuclear cells (PBMCs), collected when the disease was refractory, from a patient treated with antithyroid drugs. The CDR3 reads CASSLTVQWNEQFF. CDR3 bases: TGTGCCAGCAGCCTGACAGTTCAGTGGAATGAGCAGTTCTTC.